Presented here are 27 T cell receptor beta chains from one specimen sequenced in a study of blood T cell repertoires in COVID-19. Clones were read by immunoSEQ multiplex PCR, and TCRdb kept only the in-frame ones, dropping some. The sample includes a few hundred thousand clones, roughly 88% of them seen just once. The sequenced sample consisted of PBMCs or T cells enriched from blood (not recorded which). Receptors originate from a man in his thirties or forties who had recovered from COVID-19.

The V gene is TRBV19, the J gene TRBJ1-2; D may be TRBD1 (5 bases). CDR3 size: 15 residues. The V and J ends lost 3 bases and 4 bases respectively, with 15 bases between them. Germline-derived CDR1 and CDR2 are LNHDA and SQIVND (reference sequence). The CDR3 nucleotides are TGTGCCAGTAGTATGTCACAGGTCGGGGGCTATGGCTACACCTTC. It codes for CASSMSQVGGYGYTF.

The chain combines TRBV3-1 (or the pseudogene TRBV3-2) with TRBJ1-2; 7 nucleotides agree with TRBD1. J was trimmed by 2 bases and V by 1 base; bases with no gene match: 4. The CDR3 is 15 residues long. CDR1 and CDR2 (germline): LGHDT, YNNKEL (reference sequence). CDR3 loop: CASSQVAQGNYGYTF. CDR3 nucleotide sequence: TGTGCCAGCAGCCAAGTTGCACAGGGGAACTATGGCTACACCTTC.

This clone was picked up a small number of times. V is TRBV19 and J is TRBJ1-6, with 8 bases fitting TRBD1. Germline lookup yields CDR1 LNHDA and CDR2 SQIVND (reference sequence). This CDR3 has 15 residues. The V and J ends lost 5 bases and 1 base, in that order; junction bases with no gene match: 1. CDR3 loop: CASSDRGSYNSPLHF. CDR3 bases: TGTGCCAGTAGTGACAGGGGTTCCTATAATTCACCCCTCCACTTT.

Here the CDR3 reads CASSEMGEGFYGYTF. Here the CDR3 DNA reads TGTGCCAGCAGTGAAATGGGTGAGGGCTTCTATGGCTACACCTTC. The chain is built from TRBV2 and TRBJ1-2; no reliable D call. V shed 2 bases and J shed 4 bases, with 14 bases lying between them. The germline CDR1 and CDR2 sequences are SNHLY and FYNNEI. The CDR3 runs 15 residues.

CDR3 loop: CASSWTGVQETQYF. The CDR3 DNA sequence: TGTGCCAGCAGCTGGACAGGGGTACAAGAGACCCAGTACTTC. V usage is TRBV5-4 and J usage is TRBJ2-5; 9 bases are shared with TRBD1. The J segment lost 2 bases and the V segment lost 3 bases, leaving 2 bases of the junction unmatched. CDR1 SGHNT and CDR2 YYREEE come from the germline V gene (reference sequence). The CDR3 length is 14 residues.

The CDR3 region has the DNA TGTGCCAGCAGCCCTCGGGACAGGATCCTCGACGAGCAGTACTTC. Translation: CASSPRDRILDEQYF. The chain employs TRBV9 and TRBJ2-7; 8 bases fit TRBD1. Germline-derived CDR1 and CDR2 are SGDLS and YYNGEE. The J segment lost 5 bases and the V segment lost 4 bases, leaving 11 bases of the junction unmatched. This CDR3 has 15 residues.

The chain joins TRBV5-1 to TRBJ2-3; perhaps TRBD1 as D (7 bases). This CDR3 is built from 15 residues. Germline V CDR1 and CDR2: SGHRS, YFSETQ. The V end lost 4 bases, the J end lost 3 bases, and 15 bases lay between the germline ends. The CDR3 spells CASSLRTGGTDTQYF. CDR3 nucleotide sequence: TGCGCCAGCAGCCTTAGGACAGGAGGGACAGATACGCAGTATTTT.

V usage is TRBV2 and J usage is TRBJ2-3; maybe TRBD1 (5 bases). Germline CDR1 is SNHLY and CDR2 is FYNNEI. V lost 6 bases, J lost 0 bases, and 10 bases lay in between. This CDR3 has 14 residues. The CDR3 sequence is CASRTAPSTDTQYF. In DNA form, the CDR3 reads TGTGCCAGCAGGACAGCCCCTAGCACAGATACGCAGTATTTT.

About this clone itself: Distinct nucleotide sequences in the sample also encode this CDR3. V is TRBV28 and J is TRBJ2-2; TRBD1 might be the D (6 bases). V was trimmed by 2 bases and J by 7 bases, leaving 8 bases between them. Germline V lookup: CDR1 MDHEN, CDR2 SYDVKM. The CDR3 consists of 13 residues. In DNA form, the CDR3 reads TGTGCCAGCAGTTTAACAGGGAGCGGGGAGCTGTTTTTT. This codes for CASSLTGSGELFF.

This chain connects TRBV6-6 to TRBJ1-2; 7 bases align to TRBD1. This CDR3 contains 16 residues. Germline V lookup: CDR1 MNHNY, CDR2 SVGAGI (reference sequence). The V and J ends lost 5 bases and 0 bases, in that order; junction bases with no gene match: 9. The CDR3 coding sequence is TGTGCCAGCAGTAGACAGGGTAGCCCCTCTAACTATGGCTACACCTTC. It translates to CASSRQGSPSNYGYTF.

This rearrangement joins TRBV24-1 to TRBJ2-7; TRBD1 agrees at 9 bases. The junction had 5 bases not matched to a gene; V was cut back by 4 bases and J by 2 bases. Germline loops: CDR1 KGHDR, CDR2 SFDVKD. This CDR3 spans 15 amino acids. The CDR3 DNA follows: TGTGCCACCAGTGACGCCCGGACAGGGGCCTACGAGCAGTACTTC. This encodes CATSDARTGAYEQYF.

The chain employs TRBV27 and TRBJ1-5; D remains unclear. The CDR3 is made up of 13 amino acids. Germline CDR1 reads MNHEY; CDR2 reads SMNVEV (reference sequence). Between the trimmed V and J ends, which lost 2 bases and 7 bases, there was a span of 9 bases. The CDR3 is CASSLIPQQPQHF. Written as DNA, the CDR3 is TGTGCCAGCAGTTTAATTCCCCAACAGCCCCAGCATTTT.

CDR3 nucleotide sequence: TGTGCCAGCAGTGGAACAGTTCCCTACGAGCAGTACTTC. Translating it yields CASSGTVPYEQYF. This chain uses TRBV2 with TRBJ2-7; no clear D gene. Looked up from germline, CDR1 is SNHLY and CDR2 is FYNNEI. This CDR3 is built from 13 residues. Trimming pared 4 bases from V and 2 bases from J, leaving 9 bases between. The full variable domain, in which reference TRBV2 and TRBJ2-7 provide the parts outside the CDR3, is EPEVTQTPSHQVTQMGQEVILRCVPISNHLYFYWYRQILGQKVEFLVSFYNNEISEKSEIFDDQFSVERPDGSNFTLKIRSTKLEDSAMYFCASSGTVPYEQYFGPGTRLTVT.

The J gene is TRBJ2-5, the V gene TRBV6-2 or TRBV6-3; the D gene is possibly TRBD1 (6 bases). The CDR3 loop spans 16 amino acids. The V end lost 6 bases, the J end lost 1 base, and 18 bases lay between the germline ends. Germline V gene lookup returns CDR1 MNHEY and CDR2 SVGEGT. CDR3 sequence: CASSTRPRQVQETQYF. In nucleotides, the CDR3 is TGTGCCAGCAGCACCCGCCCGCGACAGGTCCAAGAGACCCAGTACTTC.

The chain couples TRBV4-1 to TRBJ1-6; no clear D. The CDR3 is 18 amino acids. V gave up 0 bases and J gave up 9 bases, with 21 bases separating them. Per the germline V gene, CDR1 is MGHRA and CDR2 is YSYEKL. The CDR3 DNA is TGCGCCAGCAGCCAAGAAGGACCGTGGATCGCTAGCAGTTCACCCCTCCACTTT. This sequence encodes CASSQEGPWIASSSPLHF.

This clone appeared a few times. V and J are TRBV19 and TRBJ2-7; D possibly corresponds to TRBD1 (5 bases). The CDR3 runs 16 residues. V gave up 3 bases and J gave up 6 bases, with 21 bases separating them. Germline CDR1 LNHDA, CDR2 SQIVND (reference sequence). The CDR3 region is CASSITPGKGLVEQYF. CDR3 nucleotides: TGTGCCAGTAGTATTACACCTGGAAAGGGGCTGGTCGAGCAGTACTTC. Variable domain in full (rest from reference TRBV19 and TRBJ2-7): DGGITQSPKYLFRKEGQNVTLSCEQNLNHDAMYWYRQDPGQGLRLIYYSQIVNDFQKGDIAEGYSVSREKKESFPLTVTSAQKNPTAFYLCASSITPGKGLVEQYFGPGTRLTVT.

About this clone: This sample also contains other DNA sequences that code for the same CDR3. This chain uses TRBV2 with TRBJ1-1; D is perhaps TRBD1 (5 bases). Trimming shortened V by 6 bases and J by 1 base, and 9 bases separated the two germline ends. CDR1 SNHLY and CDR2 FYNNEI come from the germline V gene. This CDR3 is 13 amino acids long. The CDR3 here is CASRSQGNTEAFF. The CDR3 DNA reads TGTGCCAGCAGATCTCAGGGGAACACTGAAGCTTTCTTT.

The V gene is TRBV19, the J gene TRBJ1-5; 10 bases are shared with TRBD1. Looked up from germline, CDR1 is LNHDA and CDR2 is SQIVND (reference sequence). V lost 0 bases, J lost 5 bases, and 7 bases stayed unmatched. CDR3 length: 17 amino acids. This chain's CDR3 is CASSIDLETGGHQPQHF. The DNA for the CDR3 is TGTGCCAGTAGTATAGATCTAGAGACAGGGGGCCATCAGCCCCAGCATTTT.

This chain joins TRBV2 and TRBJ2-1; the match to TRBD2 covers 14 bases. Per the germline V gene, CDR1 is SNHLY and CDR2 is FYNNEI. J gave up 15 bases and V 6 bases, and 13 bases lay outside the gene matches. This CDR3 is built from 15 residues. In nucleotides, the CDR3 is TGTGCCAGCAGGGAGACTAGCGGGGGGGCCATTCCTCTGTTCTTC. It specifies CASRETSGGAIPLFF. Full variable domain (remainder filled in from reference TRBV2 and TRBJ2-1): EPEVTQTPSHQVTQMGQEVILRCVPISNHLYFYWYRQILGQKVEFLVSFYNNEISEKSEIFDDQFSVERPDGSNFTLKIRSTKLEDSAMYFCASRETSGGAIPLFFGPGTRLTVL.

The chain employs TRBV10-1 and TRBJ1-1; no reliable D call. V was trimmed by 3 bases and J by 1 base, leaving 3 bases between them. Germline-derived CDR1 and CDR2 are WNHNN and SYGVQD (reference sequence). There are 12 residues in the CDR3. The CDR3 region has the DNA TGCGCCAGCAGTGACTCGAACACTGAAGCTTTCTTT. Translating it yields CASSDSNTEAFF.

This chain links TRBV11-2 with TRBJ2-7; D is perhaps TRBD2 (6 bases). Trimming left V 5 bases short and J 3 bases short, with 11 bases between. Germline assignment: CDR1 SGHAT and CDR2 FQNNGV. The CDR3 covers 13 residues. As DNA, the CDR3 is TGTGCCAGCAGCATGGGACTCTTCTACGAGCAGTACTTC. Its protein product is CASSMGLFYEQYF.

The chain carries TRBV7-9 and TRBJ1-3, with D unclear. The CDR3 is 16 residues long. Germline V lookup: CDR1 SEHNR, CDR2 FQNEAQ (reference sequence). V lost 1 base and J 0 bases, leaving 10 bases between the germline ends. CDR3 nucleotide sequence: TGTGCCAGCAGCTTAGGTGGACTCGCCTCTGGAAACACCATATATTTT. Protein product: CASSLGGLASGNTIYF.

The chain links TRBV5-4 to TRBJ1-1; no firm D call. The germline gives CDR1 SGHNT, CDR2 YYREEE (reference sequence). This CDR3 contains 14 residues. Trimming shortened V by 0 bases and J by 4 bases, and 10 bases separated the two germline ends. CDR3 coding DNA: TGTGCCAGCAGCTTGGAGATCAGCGGCACTGAAGCTTTCTTT. This encodes CASSLEISGTEAFF.

This clone was seen only once. The J gene is TRBJ2-7, the V gene TRBV6-2 or TRBV6-3; 7 bases align to TRBD2. With 2 bases clipped from V and 5 bases from J, the junction kept 9 bases outside the gene matches. Germline loops: CDR1 MNHEY, CDR2 SVGEGT. The CDR3 covers 15 residues. CDR3 DNA sequence: TGTGCCAGCAGTTACGCCGGGTTTGGGGGGGACGAGCAGTACTTC. Protein product: CASSYAGFGGDEQYF.

Concerning this clone itself: Other DNA sequences in this sample translate to the same CDR3. The chain carries TRBV18 and TRBJ2-7; D is undetermined. The CDR3 loop spans 12 amino acids. Trimming removed 2 bases from V and 3 bases from J, with 5 bases in between. Germline V gene sequence: CDR1 KGHSH, CDR2 LQKENI. The CDR3 DNA follows: TGTGCCAGCTCACCATCTCTCTACGAGCAGTACTTC. It encodes CASSPSLYEQYF.

This clone was found once. This chain links TRBV9 with TRBJ1-5; D not certain. The CDR3 loop spans 15 amino acids. Germline V gene sequence: CDR1 SGDLS, CDR2 YYNGEE. V lost 3 bases and J 7 bases, leaving 17 bases between the germline ends. CDR3 DNA: TGTGCCAGCAGCGGACCCCTGGAGAGCGGACAGCCCCAGCATTTT. Amino acid sequence: CASSGPLESGQPQHF.

The chain couples TRBV3-1 (or the pseudogene TRBV3-2) to TRBJ2-3; weak D call: TRBD1 (7 bases). V lost 6 bases to trimming and J lost 2 bases, with 27 bases between them. Germline CDR1 and CDR2: LGHDT and YNNKEL (reference sequence). CDR3 length: 19 residues. The CDR3 sequence: CASSNAGSSGGQTTDTQYF. The CDR3 nucleotides read TGTGCCAGCAGTAACGCCGGCTCGTCAGGGGGGCAAACCACAGATACGCAGTATTTT.